This record looks at one T cell receptor (beta chain) sequence and its context. Its antigen is unknown. There are 14 residues in the CDR3. The germline gives CDR1 SGHRS, CDR2 YFSETQ. V lost 3 bases, J lost 10 bases, and 14 bases lay in between. TCRdb redid the calling of the 5' RACE reads with MiXCR, one entry per CDR3 protein. The repertoire holds hundreds of thousands of distinct CDR3 sequences, with about 15% as singletons. The sample belongs to a study of T-cell memory formation after mild COVID-19. Study context: Clusters were largely donor specific. Study-level points and caveats: A second wave of clones peaked on day 37, and their SARS-CoV-2 specificity went unconfirmed. The main location of contracting CD4+ clones was CM and EM, and that of contracting CD8+ clones was EMRA. Researchers found some responding clones in pre-infection memory, a sign that cross-reactive memory joined.

This clonotype was obtained from a man aged 18 to 29 who had mild COVID-19 (a few samples of this study predate the infection). Cell type and time point are not known. The gene calls are TRBV5-1 and TRBJ1-6; D is possibly TRBD1 (5 bases). What was sequenced was PBMCs or a T cell subset sorted from them (not recorded which). The DNA of the CDR3 is TGCGCCAGCAGCTCCCAGGGTACTGTATCACCCCTCCACTTT. As protein: CASSSQGTVSPLHF.